The entry below gives a single T cell receptor beta chain sequence along with its context. The antigen remains unidentified. This entry belongs to a study of T cell repertoires in cytomegalovirus infection. Study context: HLA-B-restricted CMV epitopes that are well studied, plus recently identified HLA-C-restricted ones, were used by the study. Public TCR beta signatures indicated both CMV infection and matching HLA type.

One entry per CDR3 protein, called by TCRdb with MiXCR from the reads. The table shows 650,000 to 900,000 distinct CDR3 sequences, with about 28% occurring only once. Study-level results: The cumulative frequency of public TCR beta families distinguished individuals who carried CMV together with the relevant HLA. CMV-specific TCR beta clonotypes restricted by HLA-C were the ones dominating the ex vivo response.

This specimen was cultured CD8+ T cells from PBMCs, taken from culture after CMV antigen stimulation. The receptor comes from a human donor in good health (CMV status not recorded). Some clones in this sample may be carry-over from other donors' samples.

The CDR3 sequence: CSAKERDTQYF. As DNA, the CDR3 is TGCAGCGCTAAAGAGCGGGATACGCAGTATTTT. The chain joins TRBV29-1 to TRBJ2-3, with D maybe TRBD2 (5 bases). The V and J ends lost 7 bases and 6 bases respectively, with 11 bases between them. The CDR3 sequence is 11 residues long. Germline values: CDR1 SQVTM, CDR2 ANQGSEA.